This T cell receptor beta chain stems from a study of neoadjuvant anti-PD-1 for oral cavity cancer. The germline V gene encodes CDR1 SGDLS and CDR2 YYNGEE. The CDR3 is 15 amino acids. V shed 4 bases and J 3 bases; nucleotides not matched to a gene: 9. Libraries were prepared by immunoSEQ multiplex PCR; TCRdb keeps only in-frame clonotypes and omits some of them. The data contain around 67,000 clones, 80% to 90% of them singletons. Described time point: after neoadjuvant nivolumab, at surgical resection. These oral cavity squamous cell carcinomas were HPV-negative and locally advanced. Blood cells were analyzed directly, without culture or expansion. Study results and caveats: Higher pretreatment Treg/Th17 ratios tracked higher pretreatment blood clonality. Post-nivolumab, blood T cell clonality was significantly elevated in non-responders.

On this clone: Its antigen is undetermined.

V usage is TRBV9 and J usage is TRBJ2-7, with 8 bases identical to TRBD2. The TCR was taken from a person between 40 and 80 years old with oral cavity squamous cell carcinoma. The sample in question was PBMCs, obtained after nivolumab (anti-PD-1) treatment. The CDR3 bases are TGTGCCAGCAGCCCCCGGGCTAGCGGGCGCTACGAGCAGTACTTC. Amino acid sequence: CASSPRASGRYEQYF.